A selection of T cell receptor beta chains follows, all from one sample in a study of CD8+ T cells in alopecia areata. Measured with immunoSEQ multiplex PCR; TCRdb has only the in-frame clones, and not every one. The sample records about 180,000 clones, about 47% being singletons. Sequencing used CD8+ T cells sorted from blood, obtained at approximately week 51, from a patient treated with tofacitinib. Every receptor here comes from a human donor with alopecia areata. Each CDR3 is given without its conserved first and last residue.

CDR3 length	V gene	J gene	CDR3 protein
11	TRBV2	TRBJ2-3	ASTRQDTDTQY
11	TRBV10-3	TRBJ2-7	AISGGAGDEQY
13	TRBV15	TRBJ1-2	ATSRDPGGPYGYT
11	TRBV2	TRBJ1-1	ASSEVGGTEAF
11	TRBV6-8	TRBJ2-5	ASSRSVGETQY
12	TRBV19	TRBJ1-2	ASSIDGEQVVGT
10	TRBV5-4	TRBJ2-3	ASSLAVDTQY
11	TRBV6-5	TRBJ1-6	ASSYRRGAPLH
12	TRBV5-1	TRBJ2-3	ASYAAQRADTQY
12	TRBV27	TRBJ1-2	ASSHQGALNGYT
13	TRBV7-9	TRBJ1-1	ASSSGQGVNTEAF
12	TRBV14	TRBJ2-1	ASSQALAGGEQF
13	TRBV5-4	TRBJ2-2	ASSLKGSHTGELF
11	TRBV7-3	TRBJ1-1	ASSLGQNTEAF
13	TRBV10-3	TRBJ2-3	AISEPGQAADTQY
13	TRBV9	TRBJ2-7	ASSAGVGVSYEQY
14	TRBV2	TRBJ2-5	ASSDFGTSGQETQY
13	TRBV27	TRBJ1-1	ASSISTGVNTEAF
15	TRBV4-1	TRBJ2-7	ASSHPGTSGTRVEQY